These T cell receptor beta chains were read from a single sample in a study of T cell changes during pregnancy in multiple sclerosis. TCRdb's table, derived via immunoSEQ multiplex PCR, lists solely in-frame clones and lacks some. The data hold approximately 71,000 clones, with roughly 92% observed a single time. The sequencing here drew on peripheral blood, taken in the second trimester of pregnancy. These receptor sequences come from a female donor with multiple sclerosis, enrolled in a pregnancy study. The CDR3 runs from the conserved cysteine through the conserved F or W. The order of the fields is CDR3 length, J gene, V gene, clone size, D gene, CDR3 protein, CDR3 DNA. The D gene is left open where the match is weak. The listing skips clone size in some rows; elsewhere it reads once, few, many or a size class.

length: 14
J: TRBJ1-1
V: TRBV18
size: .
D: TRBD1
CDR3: CASSPTGGDTEAFF
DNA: TGTGCCAGCTCACCGACAGGGGGTGACACTGAAGCTTTCTTT

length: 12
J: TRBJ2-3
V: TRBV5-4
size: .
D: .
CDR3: CACGGGQDTQYF
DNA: TGTGCCTGCGGTGGGGGCCAAGATACGCAGTATTTT

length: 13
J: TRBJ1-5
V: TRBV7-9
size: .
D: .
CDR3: CASSLVPNQPQHF
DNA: TGTGCCAGCAGCTTAGTTCCTAATCAGCCCCAGCATTTT

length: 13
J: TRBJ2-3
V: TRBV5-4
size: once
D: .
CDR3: CASSLAGLHTQYF
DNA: TGTGCCAGCAGCTTGGCGGGGTTGCATACGCAGTATTTT

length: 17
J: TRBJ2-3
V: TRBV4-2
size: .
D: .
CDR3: CASSQGSGGQGTDTQYF
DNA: TGTGCCAGCAGCCAAGGTTCCGGGGGGCAGGGCACAGATACGCAGTATTTT

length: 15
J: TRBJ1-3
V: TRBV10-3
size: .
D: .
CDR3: CAISPIQGRGNTIYF
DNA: TGTGCCATCAGCCCTATTCAAGGGAGAGGAAACACCATATATTTT

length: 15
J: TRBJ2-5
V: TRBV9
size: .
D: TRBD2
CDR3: CASSVGLAGGETQYF
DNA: TGTGCCAGCAGCGTAGGATTAGCGGGAGGGGAGACCCAGTACTTC

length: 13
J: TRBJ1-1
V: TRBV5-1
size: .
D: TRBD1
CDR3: CASSPDRETEAFF
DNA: TGCGCCAGCAGCCCGGACAGGGAGACTGAAGCTTTCTTT

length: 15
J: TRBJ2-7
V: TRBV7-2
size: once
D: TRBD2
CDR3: CASSMIGLGSYEQYF
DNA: TGTGCCAGCAGCATGATAGGACTAGGCTCCTACGAGCAGTACTTC

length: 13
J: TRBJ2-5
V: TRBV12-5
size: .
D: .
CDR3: CASGNVGGETQYF
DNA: TGTGCTAGTGGAAATGTAGGGGGAGAGACCCAGTACTTC

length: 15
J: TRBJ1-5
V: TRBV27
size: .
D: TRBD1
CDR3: CASSADRGSNQPQHF
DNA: TGTGCCAGCAGTGCCGACAGGGGTAGCAATCAGCCCCAGCATTTT

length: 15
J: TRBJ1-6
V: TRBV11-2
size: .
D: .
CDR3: CASRRTGQADSPLHF
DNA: TGTGCCAGCAGAAGAACGGGACAAGCCGATTCACCCCTCCACTTT

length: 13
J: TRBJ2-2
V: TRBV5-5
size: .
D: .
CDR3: CASSLSFTGELFF
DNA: TGTGCCAGCAGCTTATCTTTCACCGGGGAGCTGTTTTTT

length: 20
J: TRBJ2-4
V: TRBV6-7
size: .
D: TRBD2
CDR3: CASSPITGLAGGATKNIQYF
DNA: TGTGCCAGCAGCCCAATCACGGGACTAGCGGGGGGGGCGACCAAAAACATTCAGTACTTC

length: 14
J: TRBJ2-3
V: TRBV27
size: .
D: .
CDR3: CASSPNGGTDTQYF
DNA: TGTGCCAGCAGTCCCAACGGGGGCACAGATACGCAGTATTTT

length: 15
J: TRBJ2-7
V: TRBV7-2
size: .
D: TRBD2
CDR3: CASSFGGGPSYEQYF
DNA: TGTGCCAGCAGCTTTGGCGGGGGTCCATCCTACGAGCAGTACTTC

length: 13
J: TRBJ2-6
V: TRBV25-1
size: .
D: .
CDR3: CASMSAAANVLTF
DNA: TGTGCCAGCATGAGCGCAGCCGCCAACGTCCTGACTTTC

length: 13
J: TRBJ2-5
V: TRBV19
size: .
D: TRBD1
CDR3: CASSPTGEETQYF
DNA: TGTGCCAGTAGCCCTACAGGGGAAGAGACCCAGTACTTC

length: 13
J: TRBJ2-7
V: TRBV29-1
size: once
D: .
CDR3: CSVEAADSYEQYF
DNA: TGCAGCGTTGAAGCTGCGGACAGCTACGAGCAGTACTTC

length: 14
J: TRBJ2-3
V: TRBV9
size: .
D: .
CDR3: CASSVEGGTDTQYF
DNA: TGTGCCAGCAGCGTAGAGGGGGGGACAGATACGCAGTATTTT

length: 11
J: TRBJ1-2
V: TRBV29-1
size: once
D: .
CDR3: CSVEMGGGYTF
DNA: TGCAGCGTTGAAATGGGGGGTGGCTACACCTTC

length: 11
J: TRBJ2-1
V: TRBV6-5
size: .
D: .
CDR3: CASSLYNEQFF
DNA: TGTGCCAGCAGTCTATACAATGAGCAGTTCTTC

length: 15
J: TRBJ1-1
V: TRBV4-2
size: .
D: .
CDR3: CASSQDLAEYTEAFF
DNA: TGTGCCAGCAGCCAAGATCTGGCGGAATACACTGAAGCTTTCTTT

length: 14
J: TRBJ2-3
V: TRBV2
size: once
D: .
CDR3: CASSDGFSTDTQYF
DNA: TGTGCCAGCAGTGACGGGTTCAGCACAGATACGCAGTATTTT